This TCR beta chain stems from a study of T cells expressing NK-cell markers (dated by TCRdb to about 2020). Regarding the complete study: Several donors provided sorted CD3+CD56+NKG2C+, CD3+CD56+NKG2C- and CD3+CD56-NKG2C+ T-cell subsets, whose TCR beta-chain repertoires were profiled. All eight donors whose samples were sequenced were randomly selected healthy volunteers, three of them men and five women. Among the eight sequenced donors, seven were HCMV-seropositive and one was HCMV-seronegative. Sequencing of the libraries produced 2 x 150 bp reads on Illumina HiSeq 2000/2500, MiSeq or NextSeq. Overall results and qualifications from the work: For six donors, the dominant CD3+CD56+NKG2C+ clonotypes were among the top 10 CD8+ clonotypes and accounted for about 1.0-7.0% of CD8+ T cells. Those dominant clonotypes were again the most abundant among CD3+CD56-NKG2C+ cells in a few donors, at 28.3-60.1%. It remained unclear whether the expanded NKG2C-expressing T cell clones were specific for HCMV antigens.

Sequencer: Illumina HiSeq 2000. TCR beta cDNA libraries were made by 5'RACE template switching that added a universal primer site and unique molecular identifiers. Priming for cDNA synthesis came from the TCR beta constant segment, and two successive PCR amplification steps followed. The paper's data handling went like this. MIGEC was used to demultiplex reads and group the reads by UMI, and MiTCR was used to assemble and quantify clonotypes. To exclude erroneous sequences, any TCR cDNA sequence not supported by at least two reads was discarded. The tcR package was used for downstream repertoire analysis, and clonotypes were matched across fractions by CDR3 nucleotide sequence plus V segment. Antigen specificity was annotated against VDJdb with VDJmatch, allowing one amino acid substitution in CDR3. One entry per CDR3 protein sequence results from the TCRdb reprocessing of the reads, with DNA left out. It is TCRdb's table, rather than the study itself, that gives the V and J calls and clone size. This sample's table carries roughly 350,000 distinct CDR3 sequences. 5.2% of the sample is held by the ten biggest clonotypes.

From the cysteine up to the phenylalanine, the CDR3 has a length of 18 residues. No DNA accompanies this entry. CDR1 and CDR2, per the germline V gene, are SGHRS and YFSETQ. Concerning this clonotype itself: Its antigen has not been determined.

HCMV serostatus was determined by detecting HCMV-specific IgG in serum with a commercial ELISA kit. Ficoll density gradient centrifugation was used to isolate peripheral blood mononuclear cells from blood. Recombination linked TRBV5-1 to TRBJ2-3; TCRdb's D gene call, TRBD2, goes unchecked for lack of DNA. This TCR was sampled from a man aged 18-70 years in good health. The sequencing input was blood T cells: a sorted CD56 or NKG2C T cell subset, CD4+ or CD8+ T cells, or bulk PBMC T cells (not recorded which). The CDR3 in this case is CASSLRLAGGRSADTQYF.